One sample yielded the 25 T cell receptor beta chains listed below, sequenced in a study of memory CD4+ T cells and cytomegalovirus serostatus. This table comes from immunoSEQ multiplex PCR, and its TCRdb copy is limited to in-frame clones, with some not included. The profile shows about 44,000 clones, 79% of them singletons. Single viable CD3+CD4+CD8-CD45RO+ cells were sorted as the memory CD4+ T cells. Specimen: memory CD4+ T cells from blood. The receptors come from an adult in good health and CMV-seronegative.

The CDR3 sequence: CASSEGTAGEQYF. CDR3 nucleotide sequence: TGTGCCAGCTCAGAGGGGACTGCCGGCGAGCAGTACTTC. The chain is built from TRBV18 and TRBJ2-7; D is possibly TRBD2 (6 bases). The CDR3 extends over 13 amino acids. V lost 5 bases and J lost 6, with 14 bases in between. Germline CDR1 and CDR2: KGHSH and LQKENI. The full variable domain, completed using reference TRBV18 and TRBJ2-7, is NAGVMQNPRHLVRRRGQEARLRCSPMKGHSHVYWYRQLPEEGLKFMVYLQKENIIDESGMPKERFSAEFPKEGPSILRIQQVVRGDSAAYFCASSEGTAGEQYFGPGTRLTVT.

The chain couples TRBV5-1 to TRBJ2-1, with D perhaps being TRBD1 or TRBD2 (5 bases each). V dropped 3 bases and J dropped 5 bases, with 15 bases sitting between them. In germline, CDR1 is SGHRS, CDR2 YFSETQ. The CDR3 totals 15 residues. The CDR3 reads CASSSGWGSNNEQFF. The CDR3 DNA reads as TGCGCCAGCAGCTCGGGTTGGGGGAGTAACAATGAGCAGTTCTTC. Together with reference TRBV5-1 and TRBJ2-1, the CDR3 gives the full variable domain: KAGVTQTPRYLIKTRGQQVTLSCSPISGHRSVSWYQQTPGQGLQFLFEYFSETQRNKGNFPGRFSGRQFSNSRSEMNVSTLELGDSALYLCASSSGWGSNNEQFFGPGTRLTVL.

The CDR3 sequence is CASSSGYEQYF. As DNA, the CDR3 is TGTGCCAGCAGCTCAGGGTACGAGCAGTACTTC. The rearrangement joins TRBV11-1 to TRBJ2-5; TRBD1 is a possible D gene (5 bases). The J call could be wrong; TRBJ2-7 is a better fit for the DNA end. There are 11 residues in the CDR3. The germline CDR1 and CDR2 sequences are SGHAT and FQDESV (reference sequence).

This chain joins TRBV19 and TRBJ1-1, with D perhaps matching TRBD1 (6 bases). The CDR3 is 13 residues long. Per germline, CDR1 LNHDA and CDR2 SQIVND (reference sequence). Trimming cost V 6 bases and J 4 bases, with 12 bases left between them. The CDR3 DNA reads as TGTGCCAGTAGGAGGGGGGGCGGCACTGAAGCTTTCTTT. It yields the protein CASRRGGGTEAFF. The whole variable domain, filled in from reference TRBV19 and TRBJ1-1, reads DGGITQSPKYLFRKEGQNVTLSCEQNLNHDAMYWYRQDPGQGLRLIYYSQIVNDFQKGDIAEGYSVSREKKESFPLTVTSAQKNPTAFYLCASRRGGGTEAFFGQGTRLTVV.

This clone is judged medium-sized. The gene calls are TRBV12-5 and TRBJ1-5; unclear D gene. The CDR3 length is 11 residues. With 6 bases removed from V and 2 bases from J, the gap between germline ends came to 2 bases. Germline loops: CDR1 LGHNT, CDR2 FRNRAP. Here the CDR3 DNA reads TGTGCTAGTGGACGCAATCAGCCCCAGCATTTT. Protein product: CASGRNQPQHF.

This clone was seen more than once but under ten times. This rearrangement joins TRBV10-3 to TRBJ1-2, with D maybe TRBD1 (5 bases). Germline CDR1 is ENHRY and CDR2 is SYGVKD. Deletions cut 4 bases from V and 2 bases from J, with 14 bases between. The CDR3 is made up of 15 amino acids. The DNA for the CDR3 is TGTGCCATCAGTGTGGCGGGACCCGCAAACTATGGCTACACCTTC. Its translation: CAISVAGPANYGYTF.

The rearrangement uses TRBV7-9 and TRBJ1-1; D unresolved. V was pared by 0 bases and J by 4 bases, with 12 bases between. CDR1 and CDR2 (germline): SEHNR, FQNEAQ (reference sequence). The CDR3 spans 15 residues. In DNA form, the CDR3 reads TGTGCCAGCAGCTTAGCCCCAGACCGAGGCACTGAAGCTTTCTTT. It is translated as CASSLAPDRGTEAFF.

This clone was recorded only once. The chain recombines TRBV5-5 with TRBJ1-3; D is unresolved. The germline CDR1 and CDR2 sequences are SGHKS and YYEKEE (reference sequence). Trimming stripped 0 bases from V and 1 base from J, with 8 bases between. This CDR3 spans 15 amino acids. The CDR3 here is CASSLEARSGNTIYF. The CDR3 DNA is TGTGCCAGCAGCTTGGAGGCTAGGTCTGGAAACACCATATATTTT. The entire variable domain, with the rest obtained from reference TRBV5-5 and TRBJ1-3, is as follows: DAGVTQSPTHLIKTRGQQVTLRCSPISGHKSVSWYQQVLGQGPQFIFQYYEKEERGRGNFPDRFSARQFPNYSSELNVNALLLGDSALYLCASSLEARSGNTIYFGEGSWLTVV.

This chain links TRBV7-2 with TRBJ1-1, with D tentatively TRBD1 (5 bases). Trimming left V 5 bases short and J 5 bases short, with 18 bases between. The CDR3 covers 15 residues. Germline-derived CDR1 and CDR2 are SGHTA and FQGNSA. The CDR3 bases are TGTGCCAGCAGCCTAAGCTCCGTCCGGGGGACTGAAGCTTTCTTT. It encodes CASSLSSVRGTEAFF.

This sequence joins TRBV29-1 and TRBJ1-1, with a tentative D call TRBD1 (6 bases). The CDR3 sequence is 12 residues long. Per the germline V gene, CDR1 is SQVTM and CDR2 is ANQGSEA. The ends were cut back, 7 bases at V and 3 bases at J, with 12 bases in the middle. CDR3 in amino acids: CSAGEGDTEAFF. The CDR3 DNA reads as TGCAGCGCCGGGGAGGGGGACACTGAAGCTTTCTTT.

This clone was recorded a few times. The chain employs TRBV12-5 and TRBJ2-7; D is uncertain. Trimming left V 6 bases short and J 2 bases short, with 8 bases between. This CDR3 has 12 residues. Per the germline V gene, CDR1 is LGHNT and CDR2 is FRNRAP. This chain's CDR3 is CASGGRTYEQYF. As DNA, the CDR3 is TGTGCTAGTGGGGGCAGGACCTACGAGCAGTACTTC.

The genes are TRBV7-2 and TRBJ1-4; a weak D match, TRBD1 (6 bases). There are 14 residues in the CDR3. CDR1 is SGHTA and CDR2 is FQGNSA in the germline V gene. Trimming removed 5 bases from V and 10 bases from J, with 17 bases in between. The CDR3 loop reads CASSPEQGGRKLFF. CDR3 nucleotide sequence: TGTGCCAGCAGCCCAGAACAGGGAGGTCGAAAACTGTTTTTT.

V gene TRBV19 combines with J gene TRBJ2-4, with D perhaps matching TRBD1 (5 bases). The length of the CDR3 is 15 residues. The germline V gene encodes CDR1 LNHDA and CDR2 SQIVND (reference sequence). The V end was cut by 7 bases, the J end by 0 bases, with 13 bases between. The CDR3 loop is CASNPQGLAKNIQYF. DNA of the CDR3: TGTGCCAGTAATCCCCAGGGTTTAGCCAAAAACATTCAGTACTTC.

The chain recombines TRBV5-6 with TRBJ1-1, with 7 bases fitting TRBD1. The CDR3 loop spans 14 amino acids. V shed 3 bases, J shed 1 base, and the junction held 3 bases outside the gene matches. Germline CDR1 reads SGHDT; CDR2 reads YYEEEE. For the CDR3, the DNA is TGTGCCAGCAGCTGGGACAGAGCGAACACTGAAGCTTTCTTT. Translated: CASSWDRANTEAFF.

The rearrangement links TRBV10-2 to TRBJ1-1, with a tentative D call TRBD1 (5 bases). The V gene's germline CDR1 is WSHSY and CDR2 SAAADI. This CDR3 has 15 residues. V was clipped by 4 bases and J by 1 base, with 13 bases between them. For the CDR3, the DNA is TGCGCCAGCAGTGGGAAAGACAGAGCGAACACTGAAGCTTTCTTT. Translating gives CASSGKDRANTEAFF.

This sequence joins TRBV11-3 and TRBJ2-7; TRBD2 is a possible D gene (5 bases). Germline CDR1 reads SGHNT; CDR2 reads YENEEA. Trimming left V 2 bases short and J 3 bases short, with 8 bases between. There are 13 residues in the CDR3. DNA of the CDR3: TGTGCCAGCAGCTTATGGGAGAGCTACGAGCAGTACTTC. It specifies CASSLWESYEQYF.

The J gene is TRBJ1-1, the V gene TRBV19; a weak D match, TRBD1 (6 bases). Trimming removed 5 bases at V and 1 base at J, with 14 bases between. In germline, CDR1 is LNHDA, CDR2 SQIVND (reference sequence). The CDR3 is made up of 15 amino acids. The CDR3 sequence: CASSPRGQSNTEAFF. Here the CDR3 DNA reads TGTGCCAGTAGTCCCAGAGGACAGTCGAACACTGAAGCTTTCTTT. The variable domain in full, with the rest retrieved from reference TRBV19 and TRBJ1-1, is DGGITQSPKYLFRKEGQNVTLSCEQNLNHDAMYWYRQDPGQGLRLIYYSQIVNDFQKGDIAEGYSVSREKKESFPLTVTSAQKNPTAFYLCASSPRGQSNTEAFFGQGTRLTVV.

The CDR3 loop reads CASSYARNTEAFF. The CDR3 DNA sequence: TGTGCCAGCAGTTACGCGAGGAACACTGAAGCTTTCTTT. V usage is TRBV27 and J usage is TRBJ1-1, with D hard to call. Per the germline V gene, CDR1 is MNHEY and CDR2 is SMNVEV (reference sequence). The CDR3 has 13 residues. V lost 4 bases and J 1 base, leaving 7 bases between the germline ends.

The rearrangement joins TRBV19 to TRBJ2-1, with 8 bases fitting TRBD2. The CDR3 covers 16 residues. Germline lookup yields CDR1 LNHDA and CDR2 SQIVND (reference sequence). Trimming took 5 bases from V and 7 from J; bases not matched to a gene: 13. The CDR3 loop is CASSLLRGGRWNEQFF. CDR3 DNA sequence: TGTGCCAGTAGTCTTCTTAGGGGCGGGAGGTGGAATGAGCAGTTCTTC. The whole variable domain, remainder taken from reference TRBV19 and TRBJ2-1, is DGGITQSPKYLFRKEGQNVTLSCEQNLNHDAMYWYRQDPGQGLRLIYYSQIVNDFQKGDIAEGYSVSREKKESFPLTVTSAQKNPTAFYLCASSLLRGGRWNEQFFGPGTRLTVL.

The genes are TRBV6-6 and TRBJ2-7; 7 nucleotides align to TRBD1. Trimming at V came to 0 bases and at J to 0 bases, leaving 2 bases not matched to a gene. The CDR3 contains 15 residues. CDR1 MNHNY and CDR2 SVGAGI come from the germline V gene (reference sequence). The CDR3 is CASSYSTGFSYEQYF. CDR3 coding DNA: TGTGCCAGCAGTTACTCGACAGGGTTCTCCTACGAGCAGTACTTC.

The chain recombines TRBV11-3 with TRBJ1-3; weak D call: TRBD1 (5 bases). V was clipped by 8 bases and J by 2 bases, with 16 bases between them. Germline-derived CDR1 and CDR2 are SGHNT and YENEEA. This CDR3 is built from 15 residues. Written as DNA, the CDR3 is TGTGCCAGCGACCCCGGGGGGGGACCTGGAAACACCATATATTTT. This translates into CASDPGGGPGNTIYF.

This clone has a single count. The V call is TRBV5-1, the J call TRBJ2-7; possible D gene TRBD2, 5 bases. V dropped 2 bases and J dropped 0 bases, with 12 bases sitting between them. The CDR3 runs to 15 residues. CDR1 SGHRS and CDR2 YFSETQ come from the germline V gene. CDR3: CASSLRSGGSYEQYF. CDR3 bases: TGCGCCAGCAGCTTAAGGAGCGGAGGCTCCTACGAGCAGTACTTC.

This clone was recorded a few times. This rearrangement joins TRBV19 to TRBJ1-4; TRBD1 is a possible D gene (6 bases). Germline V gives CDR1 LNHDA, CDR2 SQIVND (reference sequence). This CDR3 is 17 amino acids long. V lost 6 bases and J lost 9, with 26 bases in between. In DNA form, the CDR3 reads TGTGCCAGTAGCCCCGGCGACGGGACACTCCGCAGTAAAAAACTGTTTTTT. This translates into CASSPGDGTLRSKKLFF.

This chain uses TRBV30 with TRBJ2-5; perhaps D is TRBD1 or TRBD2 (5 bases each). This CDR3 is 12 amino acids long. Trimming took off 2 bases at V and 5 bases at J, with 9 bases between the two ends. CDR1 is GTSNPN, CDR2 SVGIG, per germline (reference sequence). In DNA, the CDR3 is TGTGCCTGGAGTAGCTGGGGGGAGACCCAGTACTTC. Its protein product is CAWSSWGETQYF.

This clone has only a few counts. Other DNA sequences in this specimen translate into the identical CDR3. The chain carries TRBV18 and TRBJ1-2; D remains ambiguous. This CDR3 comprises 13 residues. Trimming stripped 3 bases from V and 8 bases from J, with 13 bases between. Germline V gene lookup returns CDR1 KGHSH and CDR2 LQKENI. As DNA, the CDR3 is TGTGCCAGCTCACCGAGTGATACCCGGGGCTACACCTTC. This gives the protein CASSPSDTRGYTF.